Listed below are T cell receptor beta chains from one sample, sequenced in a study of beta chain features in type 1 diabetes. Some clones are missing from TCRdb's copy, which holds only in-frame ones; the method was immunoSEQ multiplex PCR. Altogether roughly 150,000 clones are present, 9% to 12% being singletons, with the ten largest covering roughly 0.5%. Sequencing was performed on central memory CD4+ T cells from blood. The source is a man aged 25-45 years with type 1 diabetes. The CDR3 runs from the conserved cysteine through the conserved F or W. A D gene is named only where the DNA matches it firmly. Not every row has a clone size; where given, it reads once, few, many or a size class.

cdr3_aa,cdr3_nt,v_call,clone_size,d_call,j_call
CSAGQGRYEQFF,TGCAGCGCGGGACAGGGCCGGTATGAGCAGTTCTTC,TRBV29-1,.,TRBD1,TRBJ2-1
CASSMWHLGTYEQYF,TGTGCCAGTAGTATGTGGCACCTCGGGACCTACGAGCAGTACTTC,TRBV19,.,.,TRBJ2-7
CASLINRGDTEAFF,TGTGCCAGCCTCATTAACAGGGGCGACACTGAAGCTTTCTTT,TRBV2,.,TRBD1,TRBJ1-1
CASKTGYINEQFF,TGTGCCAGCAAGACAGGCTACATCAATGAGCAGTTCTTC,TRBV28,few,.,TRBJ2-1
CASSTPSRESPYEQYF,TGTGCCAGTAGTACCCCTTCGCGGGAGTCCCCCTACGAGCAGTACTTC,TRBV19,few,TRBD2,TRBJ2-7
CASSFSELETQYF,TGTGCCAGCAGCTTTAGCGAACTAGAGACCCAGTACTTC,TRBV11-2,few,.,TRBJ2-5
CASSIDRLNTEAFF,TGTGCCAGTAGTATAGACAGGTTGAACACTGAAGCTTTCTTT,TRBV19,few,.,TRBJ1-1
CASSLGSAGETQYF,TGTGCCAGCAGCTTAGGGTCAGCGGGCGAGACCCAGTACTTC,TRBV7-9,few,.,TRBJ2-5
CASSTAGTGGTDTQYF,TGTGCCAGCAGTACAGCCGGGACAGGAGGCACAGATACGCAGTATTTT,TRBV28,few,TRBD1,TRBJ2-3
CASSLEPSNEQFF,TGCGCCAGCAGCTTGGAACCCAGCAATGAGCAGTTCTTC,TRBV5-1,.,.,TRBJ2-1
CASSQERGGTQHF,TGTGCCAGCAGCCAAGAGCGGGGAGGGACCCAGCATTTT,TRBV14,few,.,TRBJ1-5
CASRIAGKDTEAFF,TGCGCCAGCAGGATTGCGGGCAAAGACACTGAAGCTTTCTTT,TRBV5-1,.,.,TRBJ1-1
CASSYSGGRGADTQYF,TGTGCCAGCAGTTACTCTGGCGGGAGAGGCGCAGATACGCAGTATTTT,TRBV6-6,few,TRBD2,TRBJ2-3
CATSRGEGQGGSYEQYF,TGTGCCACCAGCAGAGGAGAGGGACAGGGGGGTTCCTACGAGCAGTACTTC,TRBV15,few,TRBD1,TRBJ2-7
CAWSGGGRQPQHF,TGTGCCTGGAGTGGGGGGGGCCGGCAGCCCCAGCATTTT,TRBV30,few,.,TRBJ1-5
CASSLGGRTRGEQFF,TGTGCCAGCAGCTTAGGCGGGAGGACCCGGGGTGAGCAGTTCTTC,TRBV7-2,.,TRBD2,TRBJ2-1
CASSRQENQPQHF,TGTGCCAGCAGTCGACAGGAGAATCAGCCCCAGCATTTT,TRBV6-5,few,.,TRBJ1-5
CASSSGLAGDTQYF,TGTGCCAGCAGCTCGGGACTAGCGGGAGATACGCAGTATTTT,TRBV7-2,.,TRBD2,TRBJ2-3
CAISESKRAEAFF,TGTGCCATCAGTGAGTCCAAGAGGGCAGAAGCTTTCTTT,TRBV10-3,.,.,TRBJ1-1
CASSLGQVYTEAFF,TGTGCCAGCAGCTTAGGACAGGTATACACTGAAGCTTTCTTT,TRBV11-2,few,.,TRBJ1-1
CASSQGGTRRTDTQYF,TGTGCCAGCAGCCAAGGAGGGACTCGACGCACAGATACGCAGTATTTT,TRBV4-2,.,.,TRBJ2-3
CASSSQDEQYF,TGTGCCAGCTCGTCACAGGACGAGCAGTACTTC,TRBV18,.,.,TRBJ2-7
CASSDSERDYQPQHF,TGTGCCAGCAGTGACAGCGAGAGAGACTATCAGCCCCAGCATTTT,TRBV5-4,few,.,TRBJ1-5
CASSRQGSNEQFF,TGTGCCAGCAGTCGACAGGGCAGCAATGAGCAGTTCTTC,TRBV28,few,TRBD1,TRBJ2-1
CASSQGRKSSDFTQYF,TGTGCCAGCAGCCAAGGGCGGAAGAGCTCAGATTTTACGCAGTATTTT,TRBV4-2,few,.,TRBJ2-3
CASSVGAGVNYEQYF,TGTGCCAGCAGCGTAGGGGCAGGGGTGAACTACGAGCAGTACTTC,TRBV9,.,.,TRBJ2-7
CASSPTLGSVAEQYF,TGTGCCAGCAGTCCCACGCTAGGTTCCGTCGCCGAGCAGTACTTC,TRBV6-5,.,.,TRBJ2-7
CASGDPGTGDNEQFF,TGCGCCAGCGGCGACCCCGGGACAGGGGACAATGAGCAGTTCTTC,TRBV5-1,few,TRBD1,TRBJ2-1
CASSEQGAKPQHF,TGTGCCAGCAGTGAGCAGGGCGCGAAGCCCCAGCATTTT,TRBV2,few,.,TRBJ1-5